This entry is about one T cell receptor (beta chain). Its cognate antigen is unknown. This specimen comes from a study of T cells in Graves' hyperthyroidism and ophthalmopathy. Over 18 months, lack of ophthalmopathy progression marked Graves' hyperthyroidism as stable. Not enrolled were patients with uncontrolled infection, other autoimmune disease, pregnancy or lactation. The source of the PBMCs was about 10 ml of fresh peripheral blood. From germline, CDR1 is MDHEN and CDR2 SYDVKM. V lost 3 bases, J lost 0 bases, and 13 bases stayed unmatched. The CDR3 has 20 amino acids. Amplified TCR beta CDR3 regions derived from RNA transcripts. A set of HTBI primers served as the primers for a first-round RT-PCR of the TCR CDR3. TCRdb reprocessed the multiplex PCR reads via MiXCR and lists one record per CDR3 protein. The data contain approximately 590,000 distinct CDR3 sequences, approximately 14% of them singletons.

Regarding the study as a whole: Onset of ophthalmopathy came a median approximately 6.9 months after the model predicted it.

This TCR derives from a woman aged 25 to 39 with Graves' hyperthyroidism. Sequenced sample: blood. The chain carries TRBV28 and TRBJ2-3; 12 bases map to TRBD2. The CDR3 loop reads CASSFLRRRGTSGSTDTQYF. Written as DNA, the CDR3 is TGTGCCAGCAGTTTCCTGCGCAGGCGGGGGACTAGCGGGAGCACAGATACGCAGTATTTT. The variable domain in full, with the rest retrieved from reference TRBV28 and TRBJ2-3, is DVKVTQSSRYLVKRTGEKVFLECVQDMDHENMFWYRQDPGLGLRLIYFSYDVKMKEKGDIPEGYSVSREKKERFSLILESASTNQTSMYLCASSFLRRRGTSGSTDTQYFGPGTRLTVL.